The T cell receptor (beta chain) under discussion was sequenced for a study of T cell changes during pregnancy in multiple sclerosis. Profiling relied on immunoSEQ multiplex PCR, and the TCRdb table lists in-frame clones only, not all of them. The sample contains 13,000 or so clones, about nine tenths of which appear only once. The V and J ends lost 6 bases and 1 base respectively, with 14 bases between them. There are 15 residues in the CDR3. Germline-derived CDR1 and CDR2 are KGHSH and LQKENI. This clonotype was sampled from a female donor with multiple sclerosis, enrolled in a pregnancy study. This chain links TRBV18 with TRBJ2-3; D is perhaps TRBD1 (7 bases). Sequencing used CD8+ T cells from peripheral blood mononuclear cells, obtained in the first trimester of pregnancy. CDR3 amino acids: CASSLTGEGTDTQYF. CDR3 in DNA: TGTGCCAGCTCTCTCACAGGGGAGGGCACAGATACGCAGTATTTT.